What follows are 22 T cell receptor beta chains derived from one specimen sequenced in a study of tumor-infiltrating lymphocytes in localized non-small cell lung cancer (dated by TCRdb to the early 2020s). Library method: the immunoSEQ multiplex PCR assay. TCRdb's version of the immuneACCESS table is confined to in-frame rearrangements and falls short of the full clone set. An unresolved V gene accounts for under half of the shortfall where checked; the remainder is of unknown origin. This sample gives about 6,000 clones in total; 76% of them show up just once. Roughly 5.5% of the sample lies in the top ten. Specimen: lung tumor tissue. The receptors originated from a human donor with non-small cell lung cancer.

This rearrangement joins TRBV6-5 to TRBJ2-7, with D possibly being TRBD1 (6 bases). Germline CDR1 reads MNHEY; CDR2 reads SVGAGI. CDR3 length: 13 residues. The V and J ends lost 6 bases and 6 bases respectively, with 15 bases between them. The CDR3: CASRRTEEFEQYF. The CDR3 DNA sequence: TGTGCCAGCAGGAGGACAGAGGAGTTCGAGCAGTACTTC.

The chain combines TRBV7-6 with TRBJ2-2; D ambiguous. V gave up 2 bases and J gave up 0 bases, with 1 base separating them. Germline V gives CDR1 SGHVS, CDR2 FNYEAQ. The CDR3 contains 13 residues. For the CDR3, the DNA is TGTGCCAGCAGCTTATCGAACACCGGGGAGCTGTTTTTT. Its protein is CASSLSNTGELFF.

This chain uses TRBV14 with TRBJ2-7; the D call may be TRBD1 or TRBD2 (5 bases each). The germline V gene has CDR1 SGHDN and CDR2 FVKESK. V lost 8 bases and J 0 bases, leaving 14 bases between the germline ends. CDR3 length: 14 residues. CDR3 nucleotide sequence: TGTGCCAGCTCTGGGGGACGGAGCTCCTACGAGCAGTACTTC. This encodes CASSGGRSSYEQYF.

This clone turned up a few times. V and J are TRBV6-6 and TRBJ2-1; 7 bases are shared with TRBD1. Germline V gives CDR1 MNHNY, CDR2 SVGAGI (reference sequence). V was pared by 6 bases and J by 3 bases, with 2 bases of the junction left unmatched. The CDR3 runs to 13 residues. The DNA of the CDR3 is TGTGCCAGCAGCCGGGACAGCTACAATGAGCAGTTCTTC. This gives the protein CASSRDSYNEQFF.

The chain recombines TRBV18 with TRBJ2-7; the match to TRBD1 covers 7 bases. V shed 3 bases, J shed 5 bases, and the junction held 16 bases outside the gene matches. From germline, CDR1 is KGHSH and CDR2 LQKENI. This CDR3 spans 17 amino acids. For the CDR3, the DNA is TGTGCCAGCTCACCCCCGTTTTCCGGAACAGGGGTAGACGAGCAGTACTTC. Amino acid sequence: CASSPPFSGTGVDEQYF.

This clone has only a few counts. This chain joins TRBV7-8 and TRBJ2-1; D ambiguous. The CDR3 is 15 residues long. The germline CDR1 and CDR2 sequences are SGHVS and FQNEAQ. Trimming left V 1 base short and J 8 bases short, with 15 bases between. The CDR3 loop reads CASSLELGFSHEQFF. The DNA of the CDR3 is TGTGCCAGCAGCTTAGAACTTGGTTTCAGCCATGAGCAGTTCTTC.

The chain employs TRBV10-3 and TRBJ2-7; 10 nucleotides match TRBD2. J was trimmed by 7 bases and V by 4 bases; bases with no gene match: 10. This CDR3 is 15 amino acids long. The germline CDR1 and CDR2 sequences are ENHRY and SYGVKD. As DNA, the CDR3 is TGTGCCATCAGTGCCCCACTAGCGGGGCTCCGTGAGCAGTACTTC. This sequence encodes CAISAPLAGLREQYF.

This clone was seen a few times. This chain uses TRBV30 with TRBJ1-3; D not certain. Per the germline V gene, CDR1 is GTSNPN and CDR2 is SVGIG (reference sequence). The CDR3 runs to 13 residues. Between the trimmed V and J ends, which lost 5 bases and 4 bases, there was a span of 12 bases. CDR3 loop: CAWGSFKGNTIYF. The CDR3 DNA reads TGTGCCTGGGGAAGCTTTAAAGGAAACACCATATATTTT.

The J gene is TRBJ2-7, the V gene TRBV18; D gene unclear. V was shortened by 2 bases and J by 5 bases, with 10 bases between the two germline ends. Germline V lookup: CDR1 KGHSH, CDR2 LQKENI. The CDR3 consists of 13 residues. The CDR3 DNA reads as TGTGCCAGCTCACCAGGGGTAGAGGACGAGCAGTACTTC. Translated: CASSPGVEDEQYF.

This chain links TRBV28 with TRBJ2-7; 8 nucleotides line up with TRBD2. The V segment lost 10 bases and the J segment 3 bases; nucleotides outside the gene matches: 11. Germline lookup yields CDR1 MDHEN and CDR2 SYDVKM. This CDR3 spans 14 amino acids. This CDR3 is CATSSGGRHYEQYF. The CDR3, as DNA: TGTGCCACCTCCTCGGGGGGGCGGCACTACGAGCAGTACTTC.

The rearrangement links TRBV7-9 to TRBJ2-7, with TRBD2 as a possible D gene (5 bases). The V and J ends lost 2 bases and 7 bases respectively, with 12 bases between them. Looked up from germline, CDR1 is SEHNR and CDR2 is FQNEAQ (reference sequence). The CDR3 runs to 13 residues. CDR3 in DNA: TGTGCCAGCAGCTTACTCGGCAGGAGGGAGCAGTACTTC. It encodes CASSLLGRREQYF.

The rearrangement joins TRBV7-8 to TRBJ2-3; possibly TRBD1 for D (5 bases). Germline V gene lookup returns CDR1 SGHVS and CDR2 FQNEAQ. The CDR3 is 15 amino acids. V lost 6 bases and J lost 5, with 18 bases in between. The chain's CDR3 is CASRRDTYQGDTQYF. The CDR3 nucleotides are TGTGCCAGCAGACGAGACACCTACCAGGGAGATACGCAGTATTTT.

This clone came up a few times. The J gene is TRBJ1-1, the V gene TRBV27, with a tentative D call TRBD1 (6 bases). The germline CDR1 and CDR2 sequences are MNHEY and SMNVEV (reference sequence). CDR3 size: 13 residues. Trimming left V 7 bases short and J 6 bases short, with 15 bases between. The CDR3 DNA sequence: TGTGCCAGCAACCCGACAGGCGCTGCTGAAGCTTTCTTT. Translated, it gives CASNPTGAAEAFF.

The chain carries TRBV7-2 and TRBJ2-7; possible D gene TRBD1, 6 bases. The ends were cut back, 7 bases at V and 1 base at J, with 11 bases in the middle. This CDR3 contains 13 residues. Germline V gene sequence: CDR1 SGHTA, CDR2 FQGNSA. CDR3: CASKPRGSYEQYF. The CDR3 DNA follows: TGTGCCAGCAAGCCCAGGGGTTCCTACGAGCAGTACTTC.

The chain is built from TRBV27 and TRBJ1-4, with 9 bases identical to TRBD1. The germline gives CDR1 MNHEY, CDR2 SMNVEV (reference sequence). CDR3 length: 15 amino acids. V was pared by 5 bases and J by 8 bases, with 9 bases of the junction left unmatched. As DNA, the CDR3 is TGTGCCAGCAGTCCCTGGGACAGGGTAGGGGAAAAACTGTTTTTT. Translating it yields CASSPWDRVGEKLFF. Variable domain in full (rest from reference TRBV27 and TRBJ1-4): EAQVTQNPRYLITVTGKKLTVTCSQNMNHEYMSWYRQDPGLGLRQIYYSMNVEVTDKGDVPEGYKVSRKEKRNFPLILESPSPNQTSLYFCASSPWDRVGEKLFFGSGTQLSVL.

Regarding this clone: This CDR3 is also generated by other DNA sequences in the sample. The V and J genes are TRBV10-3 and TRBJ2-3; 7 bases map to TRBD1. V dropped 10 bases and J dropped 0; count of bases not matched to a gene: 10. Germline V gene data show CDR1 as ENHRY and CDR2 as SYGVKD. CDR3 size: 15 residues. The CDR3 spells CATSGQDESTDTQYF. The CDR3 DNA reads TGTGCCACGTCTGGACAGGACGAGAGCACAGATACGCAGTATTTT.

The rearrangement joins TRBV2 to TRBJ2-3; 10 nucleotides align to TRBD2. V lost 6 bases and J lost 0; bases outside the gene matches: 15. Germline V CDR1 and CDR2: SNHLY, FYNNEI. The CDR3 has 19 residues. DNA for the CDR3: TGTGCCAGCAGAAAACTCCGGCTAGCGGGAGACTTTAGCACAGATACGCAGTATTTT. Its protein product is CASRKLRLAGDFSTDTQYF.

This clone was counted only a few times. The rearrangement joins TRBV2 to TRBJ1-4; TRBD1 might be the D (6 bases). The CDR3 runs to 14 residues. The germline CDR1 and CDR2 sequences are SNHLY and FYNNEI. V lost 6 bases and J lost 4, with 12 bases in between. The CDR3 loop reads CASRPTGFNEKLFF. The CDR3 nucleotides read TGTGCCAGCAGGCCCACAGGGTTTAATGAAAAACTGTTTTTT.

The CDR3 DNA is TGCGCCAGCAGCCGGGGACAGAACACTGAAGCTTTCTTT. Translated: CASSRGQNTEAFF. The chain combines TRBV4-3 with TRBJ1-1, with TRBD1 as a possible D gene (6 bases). This CDR3 comprises 13 residues. The germline gives CDR1 LGHNA, CDR2 YSLEER. V dropped 4 bases and J dropped 1 base, with 7 bases sitting between them.

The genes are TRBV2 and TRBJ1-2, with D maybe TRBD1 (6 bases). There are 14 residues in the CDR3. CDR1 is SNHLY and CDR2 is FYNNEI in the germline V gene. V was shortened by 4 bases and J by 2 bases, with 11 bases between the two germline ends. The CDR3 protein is CASSAQQGNYGYTF. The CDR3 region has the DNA TGTGCCAGCAGTGCCCAACAGGGAAACTATGGCTACACCTTC.

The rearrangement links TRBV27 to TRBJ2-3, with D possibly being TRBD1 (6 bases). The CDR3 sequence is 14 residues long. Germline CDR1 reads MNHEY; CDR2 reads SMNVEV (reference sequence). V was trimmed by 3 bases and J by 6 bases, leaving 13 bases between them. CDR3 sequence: CASSLTGGSDTQYF. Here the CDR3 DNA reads TGTGCCAGCAGTTTGACAGGCGGTTCGGATACGCAGTATTTT.

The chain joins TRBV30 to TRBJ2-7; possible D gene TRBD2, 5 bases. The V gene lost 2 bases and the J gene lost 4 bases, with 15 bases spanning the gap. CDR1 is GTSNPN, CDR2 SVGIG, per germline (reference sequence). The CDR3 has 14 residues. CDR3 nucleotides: TGTGCCTGGAGTTATGTAGTAGGGAGTTACGAGCAGTACTTC. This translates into CAWSYVVGSYEQYF.